A selection of T cell receptor beta chains follows, all from one sample in a study of shared clonotypes between healthy human individuals. The assay was immunoSEQ multiplex PCR, and TCRdb's table has in-frame clones only and misses some. The profile shows roughly 1 million clones, around four fifths of them singletons. Material: memory CD4+ T cells sorted from blood. These receptors originate from a man between 18 and 29 years old in good health. Each CDR3 is given with its conserved first and last residue. D genes are given only for firm matches. Size is omitted from some rows. Given values are once, few, many or a class for expanded clones.

cdr3_aa cdr3_nt d_call j_call v_call clone_size
CASSTQAAGDYEQYF TGTGCCAGTAGTACCCAAGCCGCCGGGGACTACGAGCAGTACTTC NA TRBJ2-7 TRBV19 NA
CASSLLGEQYF TGCGCCAGCAGCTTGCTTGGGGAGCAGTACTTC NA TRBJ2-7 TRBV5-1 once
CASTVPGQNYEQYF TGTGCCAGCACCGTACCGGGACAAAACTACGAGCAGTACTTC NA TRBJ2-7 TRBV28 NA
CASSALLSSSGNTIYF TGTGCCAGCAGTGCCCTTCTTTCAAGCTCTGGAAACACCATATATTTT NA TRBJ1-3 TRBV6-1 NA
CASSLVRDRGRNEQFF TGTGCCAGCAGCTTAGTTAGGGACAGGGGTCGTAATGAGCAGTTCTTC TRBD1 TRBJ2-1 TRBV7-2 NA
CAISESMTSGEQFF TGTGCCATCAGTGAGTCGATGACTAGCGGGGAGCAGTTCTTC TRBD2 TRBJ2-1 TRBV10-3 NA
CAWAIETQYF TGTGCCTGGGCCATAGAGACCCAGTACTTC NA TRBJ2-5 TRBV30 NA
CASSLVAGSTDTQYF TGTGCCAGCAGCCTTGTTGCGGGAAGCACAGATACGCAGTATTTT NA TRBJ2-3 TRBV5-6 NA
CAISGASGLAYNEQFF TGTGCCATCAGTGGGGCGTCGGGACTAGCCTACAATGAGCAGTTCTTC TRBD2 TRBJ2-1 TRBV10-3 NA
CASSTGLAGDTDTQYF TGCGCCAGCAGCACTGGACTAGCGGGGGACACAGATACGCAGTATTTT TRBD2 TRBJ2-3 TRBV5-1 NA
CASSTGPLYEQYF TGTGCCAGCTCGACGGGGCCCCTCTACGAGCAGTACTTC NA TRBJ2-7 TRBV6-5 NA
CASSPLAGGPGIEQFF TGTGCCAGCAGCCCCTTAGCGGGAGGGCCAGGGATTGAGCAGTTCTTC TRBD2 TRBJ2-1 TRBV11-2 NA
CASSPALGTIDTQYF TGTGCCAGCAGCCCCGCCCTGGGAACAATAGATACGCAGTATTTT NA TRBJ2-3 TRBV7-9 NA
CASSLRSPGVLTF TGTGCCAGCAGCTTAAGGTCCCCGGGCGTCCTGACTTTC NA TRBJ2-6 TRBV5-4 NA
CASSSMGDRGETQYF TGTGCCAGCAGCTCGATGGGGGACAGGGGGGAGACCCAGTACTTC TRBD1 TRBJ2-5 TRBV7-9 NA
CAWEGGRGEKLFF TGTGCCTGGGAGGGGGGGCGAGGTGAAAAACTGTTTTTT NA TRBJ1-4 TRBV30 NA
CASSIEDRGGWNAIYF TGTGCCAGTAGTATAGAGGACAGGGGGGGATGGAACGCCATATATTTT TRBD1 TRBJ1-3 TRBV19 NA
CASSLNRGRAEEGGYTF TGCGCCAGCAGCTTAAACAGGGGTAGGGCCGAAGAGGGAGGCTACACCTTC TRBD1 TRBJ1-2 TRBV5-1 once
CASSIDTGTGELFF TGTGCCAGTAGTATAGATACGGGCACGGGGGAGCTGTTTTTT NA TRBJ2-2 TRBV19 NA
CASSVRDSYYSGANVLTF TGTGCCAGCAGCGTTAGGGACAGCTACTACTCTGGGGCCAACGTCCTGACTTTC TRBD1 TRBJ2-6 TRBV9 NA
CASSEGLEGGNYGYTF TGTGCCAGCAGTGAAGGGTTAGAGGGTGGGAACTATGGCTACACCTTC NA TRBJ1-2 TRBV2 NA
CASSQSIGVGYGYTF TGTGCCAGCAGCCAATCCATCGGGGTCGGCTATGGCTACACCTTC NA TRBJ1-2 TRBV16 NA
CASSLDGRGEQFF TGTGCCAGCAGCTTAGATGGGAGAGGGGAGCAGTTCTTC NA TRBJ2-1 TRBV7-9 NA
CASSGGTESSYNSPLHF TGCGCCAGCAGCGGTGGGACGGAGAGCTCCTATAATTCACCCCTCCACTTT NA TRBJ1-6 TRBV5-1 NA
CASSRFNGIQYF TGTGCCAGCAGTCGATTTAACGGTATTCAGTACTTC NA TRBJ2-4 TRBV7-2 once